The 6 T cell receptor beta chains reported below all come from one sample, sequenced in a study of T cell responses to AZD1222 COVID-19 vaccine. The data were produced by immunoSEQ multiplex PCR, yet TCRdb's version contains in-frame clones alone and is incomplete. The table has about 69,000 clones, roughly 83% seen once. Sequencing was performed on peripheral blood, taken 28 days after the second AZD1222 dose. The origin of the receptors is an adult who received the AZD1222 COVID-19 vaccine.

This chain uses TRBV6-5 with TRBJ2-3; maybe TRBD2 (6 bases). CDR1 is MNHEY, CDR2 SVGAGI, per germline. The CDR3 is 16 amino acids. V lost 0 bases and J 4 bases, leaving 14 bases between the germline ends. CDR3 sequence: CASSYSAGSMADTQYF. CDR3 nucleotide sequence: TGTGCCAGCAGTTACTCGGCGGGGAGTATGGCAGATACGCAGTATTTT.

The chain couples TRBV7-8 to TRBJ2-2; TRBD2 matches 9 bases. The V and J ends lost 5 bases and 6 bases, in that order; junction bases with no gene match: 10. Germline V gene sequence: CDR1 SGHVS, CDR2 FQNEAQ. This CDR3 region has 16 residues. CDR3 amino acids: CASSGGAGGGAGELFF. CDR3 DNA: TGTGCCAGCAGCGGAGGAGCGGGAGGTGGGGCCGGGGAGCTGTTTTTT.

This clone was picked up a small number of times. The chain uses TRBV5-6 and TRBJ2-1; 7 positions match TRBD2. The CDR3 loop spans 16 amino acids. The V gene's germline CDR1 is SGHDT and CDR2 YYEEEE. Trimming took 1 base from V and 1 from J; bases not matched to a gene: 5. The CDR3 protein is CASSLRGGLSYNEQFF. The CDR3 nucleotides read TGTGCCAGCAGCTTGCGCGGGGGACTATCCTACAATGAGCAGTTCTTC.

The table lists this clone with a few counts. The chain uses TRBV5-6 and TRBJ1-2; D is unresolved. The CDR3 consists of 13 residues. The germline V and J ends were trimmed by 0 bases and 7 bases, with 10 bases remaining between them. Germline values: CDR1 SGHDT, CDR2 YYEEEE. CDR3 in amino acids: CASSLGPGSGYTF. Here the CDR3 DNA reads TGTGCCAGCAGCTTGGGGCCCGGAAGTGGCTACACCTTC.

The chain carries TRBV18 and TRBJ1-2, with 7 bases identical to TRBD1. The CDR3 is made up of 14 amino acids. Germline assignment: CDR1 KGHSH and CDR2 LQKENI. With 3 bases clipped from V and 3 bases from J, the junction kept 4 bases outside the gene matches. CDR3 nucleotides: TGTGCCAGCTCACCTGGGGACAGCGACTATGGCTACACCTTC. This sequence encodes CASSPGDSDYGYTF. Filled out from reference TRBV18 and TRBJ1-2, the complete variable domain reads NAGVMQNPRHLVRRRGQEARLRCSPMKGHSHVYWYRQLPEEGLKFMVYLQKENIIDESGMPKERFSAEFPKEGPSILRIQQVVRGDSAAYFCASSPGDSDYGYTFGSGTRLTVV.

The chain uses TRBV9 and TRBJ2-1; 8 bases line up with TRBD1. Germline loops: CDR1 SGDLS, CDR2 YYNGEE. CDR3 length: 16 residues. The V and J ends lost 4 bases and 0 bases, in that order; junction bases with no gene match: 6. CDR3 residues: CASSNPGTGSYNEQFF. CDR3 coding DNA: TGTGCCAGCAGCAATCCCGGGACAGGCTCCTACAATGAGCAGTTCTTC.